The clone carrying this T cell receptor beta chain showed up many times. This record comes from a study of T cells in Graves' hyperthyroidism and ophthalmopathy. RNA transcripts gave rise to amplified TCR beta CDR3 regions. TCR CDR3 regions were first amplified by RT-PCR with HTBI primers. MiXCR, run by TCRdb on the multiplex PCR reads, gives a single entry per CDR3 protein. The sample includes 300,000 to 450,000 distinct CDR3 sequences, around 13% of them seen just once. This clonotype was sampled from a woman aged 60 to 75 with Graves' hyperthyroidism. The sample consisted of blood.

CDR3: CASSLQGLAGDEQFF. The CDR3 coding sequence is TGTGCCAGCAGCTTACAAGGACTAGCGGGAGATGAGCAGTTCTTC. The rearrangement joins TRBV11-2 to TRBJ2-1; 13 bases align to TRBD2. Germline CDR1 is SGHAT and CDR2 is FQNNGV. The V and J ends lost 2 bases and 8 bases, in that order; junction bases with no gene match: 3. This CDR3 comprises 15 residues.